This TCR beta chain was retrieved from a study of blood T cells in healthy people across ages. This clonotype was detected only a few times. The antigen is not known. Germline lookup yields CDR1 DFQATT and CDR2 SNEGSKA (reference sequence). Trimming took 4 bases from V and 4 from J; bases not matched to a gene: 9. The CDR3 is made up of 16 amino acids. In terms of origin and age, donors were healthy Caucasian individuals from Russia aged roughly 6 to 90. Study-wide results and limits: The unknown donor CMV status may have confounded expanded clonotype changes. Observed TCR beta diversity per million T cells went down as age went up. This fall followed a roughly linear course with age.

The use of a sample-barcoded 5' primer and a J-beta primer mix characterized a second PCR of roughly 7 to 11 cycles. TCRdb re-analysed the 5' RACE reads in MiXCR, keeping a single row per CDR3 protein. The sample includes approximately 760,000 distinct CDR3 sequences, 20% to 30% of them seen just once. The same specimen was also included in a second study, on T cells of mothers and their children. That investigation notes: At around 1.6 ug per 15 ul, all of the extracted RNA went into cDNA synthesis.

Source material: blood. The sequence derives from a boy between 10 and 17 years old in good health. The chain couples TRBV20-1 to TRBJ2-7; the match to TRBD2 covers 14 bases. The CDR3 region is CSATGTSGSLFYEQYF. The CDR3 DNA reads TGCAGTGCTACTGGGACTAGCGGGAGCCTCTTTTACGAGCAGTACTTC.